The 21 T cell receptor beta chains below were found in one sample sequenced in a study of shared clonotypes between healthy human individuals (TCRdb year 2020). Library prep was done by the immunoSEQ multiplex PCR assay. TCRdb retrieved this table from immuneACCESS and kept in-frame rearrangements only. Not all clones are present; in checked studies, unresolved V genes account for under half, and no reason is known for the remainder. The sample table shows 2 million to 3 million clones, and 90% to 95% are seen once. 0.36% of the sample is taken by the ten largest. The specimen was naive CD4+ T cells from PBMCs. According to the study, the label for this sample's cell subset or site signals: CD45RA+ positively selected. The receptors stem from a man younger than 30 in good health. Some clones in this sample may be carry-over from other donors' samples.

The rearrangement joins TRBV10-3 to TRBJ2-1; no definite D call. Trimming pared 5 bases from V and 0 bases from J, leaving 8 bases between. This CDR3 has 14 amino acids. Germline V gene data show CDR1 as ENHRY and CDR2 as SYGVKD. The CDR3 protein is CAISTRSSYNEQFF. In DNA, the CDR3 is TGTGCCATCAGTACAAGAAGCTCCTACAATGAGCAGTTCTTC.

This clone was detected a few times. The chain uses TRBV28 and TRBJ1-3, with D possibly matching TRBD1 (6 bases). There are 13 residues in the CDR3. V was shortened by 7 bases and J by 0 bases, with 7 bases between the two germline ends. Germline CDR1 MDHEN, CDR2 SYDVKM. The CDR3 reads CASKGGSGNTIYF. Written as DNA, the CDR3 is TGTGCCAGCAAAGGGGGCTCTGGAAACACCATATATTTT.

The chain uses TRBV23-1 and TRBJ2-7; D may correspond to TRBD1 or TRBD2 (6 bases each). TRBV23-1 is labeled an ORF, and its function is uncertain. Trimming stripped 6 bases from V and 3 bases from J, with 21 bases between. The CDR3 is made up of 16 amino acids. CDR3 in amino acids: CASSHLRGQKGYEQYF. CDR3 DNA: TGCGCCAGCAGCCACCTCCGGGGGCAGAAGGGCTACGAGCAGTACTTC.

V is TRBV19 and J is TRBJ1-4, with a possible D match to TRBD1 (6 bases). The germline V gene encodes CDR1 LNHDA and CDR2 SQIVND (reference sequence). The V end lost 11 bases, the J end lost 2 bases, and 18 bases lay between the germline ends. This CDR3 region has 15 residues. CDR3 in DNA: TGTGCCGCAAAAACGGGGGCGGGTACTAATGAAAAACTGTTTTTT. Protein product: CAAKTGAGTNEKLFF.

In this sample, this clone turned up once. Different DNA sequences within this sample yield the same CDR3. The J gene is TRBJ1-1, the V gene TRBV29-1; a weak D match, TRBD1 (5 bases). Trimming stripped 6 bases from V and 2 bases from J, with 16 bases between. The CDR3 is made up of 14 amino acids. Germline V gene lookup returns CDR1 SQVTM and CDR2 ANQGSEA. CDR3 amino acids: CSVSRATQNTEAFF. CDR3 coding DNA: TGCAGCGTCTCCAGGGCAACCCAAAACACTGAAGCTTTCTTT.

The J gene is TRBJ1-3, the V gene TRBV11-2, with TRBD1 matching 10 bases. V was clipped by 5 bases and J by 0 bases; unmatched bases: 7. The germline V gene has CDR1 SGHAT and CDR2 FQNNGV. This CDR3 comprises 17 residues. The CDR3 DNA sequence: TGTGCCAGCAGCACCCGGACAGGGGGGAACTCTGGAAACACCATATATTTT. This sequence encodes CASSTRTGGNSGNTIYF.

J is TRBJ2-3 and V is TRBV29-1; 8 bases match TRBD2. There are 15 residues in the CDR3. With 2 bases clipped from V and 6 bases from J, the junction kept 10 bases outside the gene matches. Germline loops: CDR1 SQVTM, CDR2 ANQGSEA. This chain's CDR3 is CSVERAGGVGDTQYF. The CDR3 DNA sequence: TGCAGCGTTGAAAGGGCGGGGGGCGTAGGGGATACGCAGTATTTT.

The rearrangement uses TRBV5-6 and TRBJ1-1, with D unresolved. With 4 bases removed from V and 0 bases from J, the gap between germline ends came to 10 bases. CDR3 length: 14 amino acids. Germline V gene data show CDR1 as SGHDT and CDR2 as YYEEEE. The CDR3 sequence is CASSPGPMNTEAFF. In DNA, the CDR3 is TGTGCCAGCAGCCCCGGACCCATGAACACTGAAGCTTTCTTT.

This sequence joins TRBV7-8 and TRBJ2-3, with 12 bases that match TRBD2. Germline V gene sequence: CDR1 SGHVS, CDR2 FQNEAQ. This CDR3 has 17 amino acids. After removal of 6 bases from V and 0 bases from J, the junction contained 7 bases not matched to a gene. The CDR3 DNA reads TGTGCCAGCAGAAGGACTAGCGGGGCTCCTAGCACAGATACGCAGTATTTT. The encoded protein is CASRRTSGAPSTDTQYF.

The rearrangement joins TRBV18 to TRBJ1-3; D unresolved. Germline V gene lookup returns CDR1 KGHSH and CDR2 LQKENI. The CDR3 loop spans 18 amino acids. V was shortened by 3 bases and J by 0 bases, with 18 bases between the two germline ends. This CDR3 is CASSPRVDGSLSGNTIYF. CDR3 coding DNA: TGTGCCAGCTCACCCCGGGTTGACGGGTCCCTCTCTGGAAACACCATATATTTT.

A remark on this clone: Within the sample, other DNA sequences also encode this same CDR3. The chain links TRBV28 to TRBJ1-5; 7 bases map to TRBD1. The CDR3 has 14 amino acids. Looked up from germline, CDR1 is MDHEN and CDR2 is SYDVKM. The ends lost 5 bases at V and 5 bases at J; junction bases unmatched: 6. CDR3 sequence reads: CASSPAGGDQPQHF. Written as DNA, the CDR3 is TGTGCCAGCAGTCCTGCAGGGGGGGATCAGCCCCAGCATTTT.

The chain joins TRBV29-1 to TRBJ2-3, with TRBD2 matching over 13 bases. CDR1 is SQVTM, CDR2 ANQGSEA, per germline. J was trimmed by 2 bases and V by 3 bases; bases with no gene match: 8. CDR3 size: 17 residues. The CDR3 nucleotides are TGCAGCGTTGAGTTGTGGACTAGCGGGAGCATCACAGATACGCAGTATTTT. Amino acid sequence: CSVELWTSGSITDTQYF.

The chain is built from TRBV19 and TRBJ1-1; D gene ambiguous. The CDR3 extends over 14 amino acids. Trimming shortened V by 3 bases and J by 0 bases, and 8 bases separated the two germline ends. From germline, CDR1 is LNHDA and CDR2 SQIVND (reference sequence). The CDR3 DNA sequence: TGTGCCAGTAGTATTCAGTGGCTGAACACTGAAGCTTTCTTT. Residues: CASSIQWLNTEAFF.

This sequence joins TRBV5-5 and TRBJ1-1; a possible D gene is TRBD1 (5 bases). CDR3 size: 13 residues. V lost 0 bases and J 9 bases, leaving 12 bases between the germline ends. Looked up from germline, CDR1 is SGHKS and CDR2 is YYEKEE (reference sequence). CDR3 residues: CASSLVGRPKAFF. For the CDR3, the DNA is TGTGCCAGCAGCTTGGTGGGACGACCCAAAGCTTTCTTT.

This clone was observed a handful of times. This same CDR3 is encoded by further DNA sequences in the sample. The chain is built from TRBV20-1 and TRBJ2-5; D uncertain. Trimming pared 5 bases from V and 1 base from J, leaving 2 bases between. Per the germline V gene, CDR1 is DFQATT and CDR2 is SNEGSKA (reference sequence). This CDR3 comprises 10 residues. CDR3 sequence: CSAPQETQYF. In nucleotides, the CDR3 is TGCAGTGCTCCCCAAGAGACCCAGTACTTC.

About this clone: In the same sample, other DNA sequences code for this CDR3. The chain couples TRBV29-1 to TRBJ2-6; D is uncertain. The germline CDR1 and CDR2 sequences are SQVTM and ANQGSEA. The CDR3 is 13 residues long. V lost 6 bases and J 0 bases, leaving 6 bases between the germline ends. The CDR3 region is CSVLGSGANVLTF. In DNA form, the CDR3 reads TGCAGCGTCTTAGGCTCTGGGGCCAACGTCCTGACTTTC.

The CDR3 reads CASSYYLDRNTGELFF. The CDR3 coding sequence is TGTGCCAGCAGTTACTATCTGGATCGGAACACCGGGGAGCTGTTTTTT. The V call is TRBV6-5, the J call TRBJ2-2; D uncertain. CDR1 is MNHEY, CDR2 SVGAGI, per germline. The ends were cut back, 1 base at V and 1 base at J, with 10 bases in the middle. This CDR3 is built from 16 residues.

This chain links TRBV19 with TRBJ1-5; D possibly corresponds to TRBD1 (5 bases). Per germline, CDR1 LNHDA and CDR2 SQIVND (reference sequence). CDR3 length: 14 amino acids. Trimming removed 2 bases from V and 6 bases from J, with 11 bases in between. The chain's CDR3 is CASSIKSGGQPQHF. For the CDR3, the DNA is TGTGCCAGTAGTATAAAATCCGGGGGTCAGCCCCAGCATTTT.

CDR3 in amino acids: CASSLLGDRADTQYF. CDR3 DNA sequence: TGCGCCAGCAGCCTTCTTGGAGACAGAGCAGATACGCAGTATTTT. The V call is TRBV5-1, the J call TRBJ2-3; perhaps TRBD1 as D (5 bases). Germline V gives CDR1 SGHRS, CDR2 YFSETQ. This CDR3 spans 15 amino acids. The germline V and J ends were trimmed by 4 bases and 4 bases, with 16 bases remaining between them.

This chain links TRBV9 with TRBJ2-7, with 8 bases aligning to TRBD2. CDR3 length: 15 residues. Germline V CDR1 and CDR2: SGDLS, YYNGEE. The ends lost 3 bases at V and 0 bases at J; junction bases unmatched: 5. CDR3 nucleotides: TGTGCCAGCAGCGAGCTAGCGGGTTCCTCCTACGAGCAGTACTTC. Translating gives CASSELAGSSYEQYF.

This clone was counted a single time. The chain has TRBV27 and TRBJ1-5; the D gene is possibly TRBD1 (5 bases). Germline assignment: CDR1 MNHEY and CDR2 SMNVEV (reference sequence). This CDR3 contains 17 residues. The V gene lost 3 bases and the J gene lost 3 bases, with 18 bases spanning the gap. The CDR3 bases are TGTGCCAGCAGTTTCCGACAGTCGAATAACGACAATCAGCCCCAGCATTTT. Its translation: CASSFRQSNNDNQPQHF.